Described below is a single TCR beta chain sequence and its context. Its antigen is unidentified. Measured with immunoSEQ multiplex PCR; TCRdb has only the in-frame clones, and not every one. In the table there are almost 30,000 clones, more than 70% of which are singletons. The source of the sample is a study of graft-versus-host responses after intestinal transplantation. Background on the study: Anti-thymocyte globulin induction preceded three to four years of tacrolimus and steroid maintenance in all recipients.

Study-level findings and limits: GvH clones were identified in recipient marrow, with some first appearing in ileum or blood. Allografts of patients with graft-donor T cell macrochimerism showed high graft-versus-host to host-versus-graft clone ratios.

Trimming stripped 4 bases from V and 6 bases from J, with 19 bases between. Germline V CDR1 and CDR2: MNHNS, SASEGT. The CDR3 sequence is 15 residues long. Graft-derived tissue was subjected to processing to liberate intraepithelial and lamina propria lymphocytes. The source of this sequence is a human patient who received an intestinal transplant, so some T cells may come from the graft donor. Here the sequenced sample was ileum tissue, taken 98 days after intestinal transplantation. This chain joins TRBV6-1 and TRBJ2-7; perhaps TRBD2 as D (6 bases). DNA for the CDR3: TGTGCCAGCAGTGTCCTCGGGACTCGCATTTCCGAGCAGTACTTC. Translated: CASSVLGTRISEQYF.